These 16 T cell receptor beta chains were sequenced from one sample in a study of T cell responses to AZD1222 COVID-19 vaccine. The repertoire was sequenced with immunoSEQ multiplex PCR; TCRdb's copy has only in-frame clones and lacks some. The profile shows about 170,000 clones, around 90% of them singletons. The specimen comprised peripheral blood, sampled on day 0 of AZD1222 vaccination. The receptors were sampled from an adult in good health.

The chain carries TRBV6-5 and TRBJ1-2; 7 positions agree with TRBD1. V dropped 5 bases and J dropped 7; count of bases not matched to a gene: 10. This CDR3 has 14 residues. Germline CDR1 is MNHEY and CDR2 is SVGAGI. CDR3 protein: CASSPDRVRGGYTF. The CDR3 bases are TGTGCCAGCAGTCCAGACAGGGTACGGGGTGGCTACACCTTC.

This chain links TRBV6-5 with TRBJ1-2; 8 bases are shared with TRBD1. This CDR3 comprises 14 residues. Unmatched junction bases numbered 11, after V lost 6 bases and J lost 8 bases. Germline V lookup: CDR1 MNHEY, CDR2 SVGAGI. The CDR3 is CASSRTGGAKGYTF. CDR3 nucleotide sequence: TGTGCCAGCAGCCGAACAGGGGGTGCGAAAGGCTACACCTTC.

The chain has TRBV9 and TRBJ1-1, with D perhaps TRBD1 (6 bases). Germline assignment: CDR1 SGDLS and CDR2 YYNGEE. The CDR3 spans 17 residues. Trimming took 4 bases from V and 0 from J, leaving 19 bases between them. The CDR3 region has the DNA TGTGCCAGCAGCACTCCCCGGTCAGGGGTGGTGAACACTGAAGCTTTCTTT. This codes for CASSTPRSGVVNTEAFF.

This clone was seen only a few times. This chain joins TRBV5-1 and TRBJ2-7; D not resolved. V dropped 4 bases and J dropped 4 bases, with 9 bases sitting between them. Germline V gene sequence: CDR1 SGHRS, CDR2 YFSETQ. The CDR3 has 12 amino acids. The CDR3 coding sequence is TGCGCCAGCAGCACTAACGAATACGAGCAGTACTTC. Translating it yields CASSTNEYEQYF.

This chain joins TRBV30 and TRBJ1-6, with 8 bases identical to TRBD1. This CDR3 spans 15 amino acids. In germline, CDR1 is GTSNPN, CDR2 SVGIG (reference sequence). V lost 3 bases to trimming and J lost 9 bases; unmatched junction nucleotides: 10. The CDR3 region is CAWSQPDRESSPLHF. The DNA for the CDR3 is TGTGCCTGGAGCCAACCGGACAGGGAGAGTTCACCCCTCCACTTT.

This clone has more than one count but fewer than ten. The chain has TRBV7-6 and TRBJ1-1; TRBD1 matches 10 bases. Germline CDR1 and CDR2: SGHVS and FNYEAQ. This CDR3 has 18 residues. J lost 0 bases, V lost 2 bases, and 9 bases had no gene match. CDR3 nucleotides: TGTGCCAGCAGCTTAACCGGACAGGGGGGAGGCATGAACACTGAAGCTTTCTTT. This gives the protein CASSLTGQGGGMNTEAFF.

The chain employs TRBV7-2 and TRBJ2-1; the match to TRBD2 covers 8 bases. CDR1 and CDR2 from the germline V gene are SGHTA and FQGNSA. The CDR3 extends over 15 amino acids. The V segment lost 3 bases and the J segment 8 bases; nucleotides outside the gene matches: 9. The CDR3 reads CASSFTSGEVYEQFF. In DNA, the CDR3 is TGTGCCAGCAGCTTTACTAGCGGCGAAGTCTATGAGCAGTTCTTC.

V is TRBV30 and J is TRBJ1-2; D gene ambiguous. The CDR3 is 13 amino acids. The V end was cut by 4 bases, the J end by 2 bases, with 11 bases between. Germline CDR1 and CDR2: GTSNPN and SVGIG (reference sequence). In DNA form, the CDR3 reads TGTGCCTGGACCCCGACCGAGAACTATGGCTACACCTTC. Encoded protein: CAWTPTENYGYTF.

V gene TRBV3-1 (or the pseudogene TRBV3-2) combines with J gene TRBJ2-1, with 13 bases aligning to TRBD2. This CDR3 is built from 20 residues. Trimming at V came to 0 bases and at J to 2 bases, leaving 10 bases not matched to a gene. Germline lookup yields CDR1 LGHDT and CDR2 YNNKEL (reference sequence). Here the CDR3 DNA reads TGTGCCAGCAGCCAAGATTGGTGGACTAGCGGGAGTAGGACCTACAATGAGCAGTTCTTC. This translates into CASSQDWWTSGSRTYNEQFF.

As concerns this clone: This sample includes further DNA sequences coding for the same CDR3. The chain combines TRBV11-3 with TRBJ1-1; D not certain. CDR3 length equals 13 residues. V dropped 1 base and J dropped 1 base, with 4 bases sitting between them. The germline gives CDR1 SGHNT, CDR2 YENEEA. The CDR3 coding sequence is TGTGCCAGCAGCTTAGGACGGAACACTGAAGCTTTCTTT. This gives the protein CASSLGRNTEAFF.

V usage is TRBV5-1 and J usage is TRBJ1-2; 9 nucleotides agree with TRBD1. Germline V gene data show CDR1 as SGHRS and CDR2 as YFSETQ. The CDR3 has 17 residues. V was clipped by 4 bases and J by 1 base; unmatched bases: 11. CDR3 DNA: TGCGCCAGCAGCCCGACAGGGGGTGCTTACCTTAACTATGGCTACACCTTC. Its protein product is CASSPTGGAYLNYGYTF. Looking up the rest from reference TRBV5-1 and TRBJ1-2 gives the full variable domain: KAGVTQTPRYLIKTRGQQVTLSCSPISGHRSVSWYQQTPGQGLQFLFEYFSETQRNKGNFPGRFSGRQFSNSRSEMNVSTLELGDSALYLCASSPTGGAYLNYGYTFGSGTRLTVV.

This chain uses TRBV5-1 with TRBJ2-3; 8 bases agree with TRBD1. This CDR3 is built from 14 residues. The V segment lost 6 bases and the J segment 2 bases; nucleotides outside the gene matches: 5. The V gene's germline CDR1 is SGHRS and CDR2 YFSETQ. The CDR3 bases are TGCGCCAGCACCCTGGGACAGGTCACAGATACGCAGTATTTT. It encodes CASTLGQVTDTQYF. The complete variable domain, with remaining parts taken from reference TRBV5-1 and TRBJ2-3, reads KAGVTQTPRYLIKTRGQQVTLSCSPISGHRSVSWYQQTPGQGLQFLFEYFSETQRNKGNFPGRFSGRQFSNSRSEMNVSTLELGDSALYLCASTLGQVTDTQYFGPGTRLTVL.

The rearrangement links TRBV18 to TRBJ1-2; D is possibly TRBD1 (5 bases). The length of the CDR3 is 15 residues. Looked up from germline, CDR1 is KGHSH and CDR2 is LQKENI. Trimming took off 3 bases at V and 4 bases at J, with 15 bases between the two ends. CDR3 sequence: CASSPRDPDLYGYTF. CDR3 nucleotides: TGTGCCAGCTCACCGAGGGACCCTGACCTCTATGGCTACACCTTC. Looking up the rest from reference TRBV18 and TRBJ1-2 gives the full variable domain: NAGVMQNPRHLVRRRGQEARLRCSPMKGHSHVYWYRQLPEEGLKFMVYLQKENIIDESGMPKERFSAEFPKEGPSILRIQQVVRGDSAAYFCASSPRDPDLYGYTFGSGTRLTVV.

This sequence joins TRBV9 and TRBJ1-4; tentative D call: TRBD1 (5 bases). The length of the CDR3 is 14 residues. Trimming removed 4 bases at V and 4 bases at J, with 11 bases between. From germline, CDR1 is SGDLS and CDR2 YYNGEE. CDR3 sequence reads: CASSMGPLNEKLFF. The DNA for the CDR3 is TGTGCCAGCAGCATGGGACCTCTTAATGAAAAACTGTTTTTT.

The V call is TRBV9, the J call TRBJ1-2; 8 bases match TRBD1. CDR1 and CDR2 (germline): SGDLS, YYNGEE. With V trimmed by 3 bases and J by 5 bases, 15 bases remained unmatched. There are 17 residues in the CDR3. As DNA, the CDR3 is TGTGCCAGCAGCGCACAGGACAGGGCGGCCGAATTATATGGCTACACCTTC. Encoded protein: CASSAQDRAAELYGYTF.

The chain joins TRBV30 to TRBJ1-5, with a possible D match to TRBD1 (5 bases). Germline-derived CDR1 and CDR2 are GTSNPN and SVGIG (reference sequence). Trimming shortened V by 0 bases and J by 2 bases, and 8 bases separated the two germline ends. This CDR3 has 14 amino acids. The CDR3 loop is CAWSVQGGNQPQHF. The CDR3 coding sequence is TGTGCCTGGAGTGTACAAGGGGGCAATCAGCCCCAGCATTTT. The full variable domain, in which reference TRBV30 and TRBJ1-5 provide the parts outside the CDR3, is SQTIHQWPATLVQPVGSPLSLECTVEGTSNPNLYWYRQAAGRGLQLLFYSVGIGQISSEVPQNLSASRPQDRQFILSSKKLLLSDSGFYLCAWSVQGGNQPQHFGDGTRLSIL.